The following is a TCR beta chain sequence with its context. This entry is derived from a study of T cell changes during pregnancy in multiple sclerosis. Produced via immunoSEQ multiplex PCR; TCRdb's table is partial and in-frame only. The top ten clones hold less than 1.5% of a sample with roughly 40,000 clones, 90% to 95% of them seen once. Germline CDR1 and CDR2: LGHNA and YSLEER. This CDR3 is 15 amino acids long. The trim removed 4 bases at V and 4 bases at J, leaving 5 bases unmatched. The source material was peripheral blood, sampled before pregnancy. This sequence was found in a female donor with multiple sclerosis, enrolled in a pregnancy study. This rearrangement joins TRBV4-3 to TRBJ1-4, with 8 bases identical to TRBD1. CDR3 DNA: TGCGCCAGCAGCCGAAACAGGGGGTTTAATGAAAAACTGTTTTTT. Translating it yields CASSRNRGFNEKLFF.